This T cell receptor (beta chain) is from a study of PD-1 blockade in classical Hodgkin lymphoma. Germline V gene sequence: CDR1 KGHSY, CDR2 FQNENV. V lost 4 bases, J lost 7 bases, and 16 bases lay in between. The CDR3 has 14 residues. Clones were read by immunoSEQ multiplex PCR, and TCRdb kept only the in-frame ones, dropping some. The repertoire holds some 70,000 clones, 93% seen once, with roughly 2.6% in the top ten. Noted time point: newly diagnosed, previously untreated cHL patient sample. Sequenced: peripheral blood mononuclear cells (PBMCs). This receptor was obtained from a human donor with classical Hodgkin lymphoma. This chain connects TRBV16 to TRBJ1-1, with D possibly being TRBD1 (5 bases). The CDR3 nucleotides are TGTGCCAGCAGCCCCCCAGCGGGGCGGGGTGAAGCTTTCTTT. It specifies CASSPPAGRGEAFF. Supplemented by reference TRBV16 and TRBJ1-1, the full variable domain reads GEEVAQTPKHLVRGEGQKAKLYCAPIKGHSYVFWYQQVLKNEFKFLISFQNENVFDETGMPKERFSAKCLPNSPCSLEIQATKLEDSAVYFCASSPPAGRGEAFFGQGTRLTVV.